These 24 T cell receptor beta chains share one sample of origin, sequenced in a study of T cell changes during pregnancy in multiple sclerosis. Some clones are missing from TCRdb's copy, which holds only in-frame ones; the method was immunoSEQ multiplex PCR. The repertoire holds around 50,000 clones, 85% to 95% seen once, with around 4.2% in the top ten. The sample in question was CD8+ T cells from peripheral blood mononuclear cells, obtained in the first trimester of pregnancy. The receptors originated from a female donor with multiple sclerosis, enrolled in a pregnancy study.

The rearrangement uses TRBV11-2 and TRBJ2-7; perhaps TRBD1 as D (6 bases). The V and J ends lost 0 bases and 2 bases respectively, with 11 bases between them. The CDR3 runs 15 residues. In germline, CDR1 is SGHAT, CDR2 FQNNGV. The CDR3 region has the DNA TGTGCCAGCAGCTTAGAATGGGGGCAGCCCTACGAGCAGTACTTC. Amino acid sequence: CASSLEWGQPYEQYF.

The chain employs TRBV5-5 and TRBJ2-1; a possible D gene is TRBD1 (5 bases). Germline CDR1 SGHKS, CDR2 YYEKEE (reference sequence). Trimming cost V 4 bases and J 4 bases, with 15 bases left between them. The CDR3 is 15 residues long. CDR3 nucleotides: TGTGCCAGCAGCGCCCTCCAGGGCAGGTACAATGAGCAGTTCTTC. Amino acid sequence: CASSALQGRYNEQFF. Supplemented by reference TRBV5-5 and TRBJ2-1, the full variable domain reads DAGVTQSPTHLIKTRGQQVTLRCSPISGHKSVSWYQQVLGQGPQFIFQYYEKEERGRGNFPDRFSARQFPNYSSELNVNALLLGDSALYLCASSALQGRYNEQFFGPGTRLTVL.

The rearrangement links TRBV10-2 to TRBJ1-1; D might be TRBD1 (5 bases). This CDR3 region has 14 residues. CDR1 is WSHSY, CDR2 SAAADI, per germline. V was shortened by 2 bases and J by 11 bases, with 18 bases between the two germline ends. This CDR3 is CASSENHQDIAAFF. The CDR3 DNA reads TGCGCCAGCAGTGAGAACCACCAGGACATTGCGGCTTTCTTT.

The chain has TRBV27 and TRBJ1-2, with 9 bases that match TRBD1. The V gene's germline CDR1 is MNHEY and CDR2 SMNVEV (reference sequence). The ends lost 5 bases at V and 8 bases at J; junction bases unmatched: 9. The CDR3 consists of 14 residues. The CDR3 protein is CASSLGTGYSGYTF. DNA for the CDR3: TGTGCCAGCAGTCTCGGGACAGGGTATTCGGGCTACACCTTC.

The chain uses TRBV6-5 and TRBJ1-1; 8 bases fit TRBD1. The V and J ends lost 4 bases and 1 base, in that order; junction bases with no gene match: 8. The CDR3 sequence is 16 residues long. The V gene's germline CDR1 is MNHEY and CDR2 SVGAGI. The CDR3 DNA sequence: TGTGCCAGCAGTTTCTCGTCAGGGGGCGAGAACACTGAAGCTTTCTTT. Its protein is CASSFSSGGENTEAFF.

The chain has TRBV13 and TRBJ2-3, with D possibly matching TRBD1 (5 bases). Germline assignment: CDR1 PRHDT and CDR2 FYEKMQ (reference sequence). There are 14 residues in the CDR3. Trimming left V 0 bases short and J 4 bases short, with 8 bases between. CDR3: CASSLGQGADTQYF. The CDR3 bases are TGTGCCAGCAGCTTAGGGCAGGGCGCAGATACGCAGTATTTT.

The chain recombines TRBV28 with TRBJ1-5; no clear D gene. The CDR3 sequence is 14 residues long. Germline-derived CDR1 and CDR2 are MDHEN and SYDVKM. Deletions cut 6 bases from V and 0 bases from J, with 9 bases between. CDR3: CASSLISSNQPQHF. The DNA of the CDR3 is TGTGCCAGCAGCCTAATAAGTAGCAATCAGCCCCAGCATTTT.

In DNA, the CDR3 is TGTGCCAGCAGCTTAGCGAACTTCGAGCAGTACTTC. Translating gives CASSLANFEQYF. This chain connects TRBV13 to TRBJ2-5; D not certain. The J call may not be correct, given that the DNA end is closer to TRBJ2-7. Germline values: CDR1 PRHDT, CDR2 FYEKMQ (reference sequence). The CDR3 totals 12 residues.

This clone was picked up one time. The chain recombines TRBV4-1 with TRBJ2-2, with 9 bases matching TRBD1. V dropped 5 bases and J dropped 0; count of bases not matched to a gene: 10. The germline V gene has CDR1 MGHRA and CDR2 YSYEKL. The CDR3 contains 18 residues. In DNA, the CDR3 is TGCGCCAGCAGCGGCCGGGACAGGGATACTTCGAACACCGGGGAGCTGTTTTTT. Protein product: CASSGRDRDTSNTGELFF.

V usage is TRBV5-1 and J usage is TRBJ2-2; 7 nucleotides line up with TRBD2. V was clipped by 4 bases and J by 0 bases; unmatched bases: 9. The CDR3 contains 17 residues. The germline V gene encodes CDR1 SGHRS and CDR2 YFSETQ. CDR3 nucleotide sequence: TGCGCCAGCAGCACCGCGGGGGTAATAACGAACACCGGGGAGCTGTTTTTT. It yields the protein CASSTAGVITNTGELFF.

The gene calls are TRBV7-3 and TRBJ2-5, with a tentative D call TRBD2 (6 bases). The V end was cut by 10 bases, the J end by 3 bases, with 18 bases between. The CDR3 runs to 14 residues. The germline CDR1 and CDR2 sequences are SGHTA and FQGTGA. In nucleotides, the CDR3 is TGTGCCATGCGGGACTCTAATATTAAAGAGACCCAGTACTTC. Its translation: CAMRDSNIKETQYF.

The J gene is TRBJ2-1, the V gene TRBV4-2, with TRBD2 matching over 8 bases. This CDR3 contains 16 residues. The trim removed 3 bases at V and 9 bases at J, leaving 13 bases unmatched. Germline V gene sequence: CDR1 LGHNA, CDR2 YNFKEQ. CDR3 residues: CASSQEGTSGLVEQFF. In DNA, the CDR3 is TGTGCCAGCAGCCAGGAGGGGACTAGTGGGTTGGTTGAGCAGTTCTTC.

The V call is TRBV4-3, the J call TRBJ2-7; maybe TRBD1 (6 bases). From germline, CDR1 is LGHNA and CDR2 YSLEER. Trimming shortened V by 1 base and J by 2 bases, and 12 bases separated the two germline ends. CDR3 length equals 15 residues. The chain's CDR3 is CASSQARTATYEQYF. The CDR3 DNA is TGCGCCAGCAGCCAAGCCAGGACAGCAACCTACGAGCAGTACTTC.

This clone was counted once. This chain's CDR3 is CASSSLAGGGDTQYF. CDR3 nucleotide sequence: TGTGCCAGCAGCTCCCTAGCGGGGGGAGGAGATACGCAGTATTTT. The chain recombines TRBV5-5 with TRBJ2-3; 11 bases map to TRBD2. This CDR3 is 15 amino acids long. V was pared by 3 bases and J by 5 bases, with 5 bases of the junction left unmatched. Germline values: CDR1 SGHKS, CDR2 YYEKEE (reference sequence).

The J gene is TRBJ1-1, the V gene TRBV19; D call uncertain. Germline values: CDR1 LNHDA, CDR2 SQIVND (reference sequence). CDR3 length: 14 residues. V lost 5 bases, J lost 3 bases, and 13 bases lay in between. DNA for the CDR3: TGTGCCAGTAGTGCCACTAGTCTGTACACTGAAGCTTTCTTT. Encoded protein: CASSATSLYTEAFF.

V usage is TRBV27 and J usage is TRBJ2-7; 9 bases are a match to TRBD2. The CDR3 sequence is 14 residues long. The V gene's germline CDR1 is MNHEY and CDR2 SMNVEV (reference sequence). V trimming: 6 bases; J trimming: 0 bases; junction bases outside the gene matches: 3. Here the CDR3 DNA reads TGTGCCAGCAGGCTAGCGGGGAGCTCCTACGAGCAGTACTTC. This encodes CASRLAGSSYEQYF.

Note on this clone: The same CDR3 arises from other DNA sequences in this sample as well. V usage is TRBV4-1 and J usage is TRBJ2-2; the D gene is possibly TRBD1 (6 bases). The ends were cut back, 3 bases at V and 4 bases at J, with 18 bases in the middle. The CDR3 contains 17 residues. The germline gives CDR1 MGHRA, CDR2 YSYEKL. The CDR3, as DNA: TGCGCCAGCAGCCACCTGGGGGCTCTAGGGTTCACCGGGGAGCTGTTTTTT. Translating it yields CASSHLGALGFTGELFF.

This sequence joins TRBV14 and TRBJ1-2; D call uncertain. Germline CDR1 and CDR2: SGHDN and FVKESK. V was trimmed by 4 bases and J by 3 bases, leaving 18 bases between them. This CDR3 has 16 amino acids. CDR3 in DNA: TGTGCCAGCAGCCCCCTATCGGATCCCGGGGACTATGGCTACACCTTC. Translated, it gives CASSPLSDPGDYGYTF.

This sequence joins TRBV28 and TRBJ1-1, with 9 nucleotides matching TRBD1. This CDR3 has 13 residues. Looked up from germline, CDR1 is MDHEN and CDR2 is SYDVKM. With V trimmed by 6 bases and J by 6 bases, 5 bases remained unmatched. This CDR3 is CASRDRGTAEAFF. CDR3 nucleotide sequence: TGTGCCAGCAGGGACAGGGGAACGGCTGAAGCTTTCTTT.

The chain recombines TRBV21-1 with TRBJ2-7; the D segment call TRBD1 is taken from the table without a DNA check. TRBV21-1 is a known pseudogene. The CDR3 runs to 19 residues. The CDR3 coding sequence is TGTGCCAGCAGCTCCAAAGCGGGGACAGGGGGCGGTCAGGGCTGCGAGCAGTACTTC. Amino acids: CASSSKAGTGGGQGCEQYF.

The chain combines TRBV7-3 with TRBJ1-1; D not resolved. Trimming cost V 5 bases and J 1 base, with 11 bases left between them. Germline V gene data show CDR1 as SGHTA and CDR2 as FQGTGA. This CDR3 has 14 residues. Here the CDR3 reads CASSPLGGNTEAFF. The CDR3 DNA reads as TGTGCCAGCAGCCCCCTCGGAGGGAACACTGAAGCTTTCTTT.

Here the CDR3 reads CASSSPGHWDTEAFF. The CDR3 DNA follows: TGTGCCAGCAGTTCCCCCGGACACTGGGACACTGAAGCTTTCTTT. V is TRBV6-5 and J is TRBJ1-1; weak D call: TRBD1 (5 bases). The V and J ends lost 4 bases and 3 bases respectively, with 15 bases between them. The germline CDR1 and CDR2 sequences are MNHEY and SVGAGI. This CDR3 has 15 residues.

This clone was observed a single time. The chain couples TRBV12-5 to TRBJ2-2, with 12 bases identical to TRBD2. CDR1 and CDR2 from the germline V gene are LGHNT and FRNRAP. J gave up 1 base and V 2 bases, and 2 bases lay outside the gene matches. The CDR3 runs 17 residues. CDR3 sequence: CASGLSTSGRNTGELFF. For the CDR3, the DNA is TGTGCTAGTGGTTTGTCGACTAGCGGGAGGAACACCGGGGAGCTGTTTTTT.

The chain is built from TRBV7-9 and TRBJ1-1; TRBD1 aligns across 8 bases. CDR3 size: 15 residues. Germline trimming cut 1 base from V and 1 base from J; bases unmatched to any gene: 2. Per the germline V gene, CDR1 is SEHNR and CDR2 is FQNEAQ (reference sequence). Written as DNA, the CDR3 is TGTGCCAGCAGCTTAGACAGGGGGAAGAACACTGAAGCTTTCTTT. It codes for CASSLDRGKNTEAFF.